The rows below give T cell receptor beta chains drawn from one sample of a study of human T cells and chemical hapten exposure. Via MiXCR, TCRdb re-called the RACE reads, giving one row per CDR3 protein. The sample includes under 130,000 distinct CDR3 sequences, approximately 11% seen only once; the top ten take around 3.6%. The material was whole blood, obtained in connection with sensitization to the hapten diphenylcyclopropenone (DPC). Every receptor here comes from a woman aged 40 to 50 with alopecia areata. Some clones in this sample may be carry-over from other donors' samples. The CDR3 runs from the conserved cysteine through the conserved F or W. D genes are given only for firm matches. The size field is filled for only some rows; it gives once, few, many or a size class.

d_call j_call v_call clone_size cdr3_nt cdr3_aa
NA TRBJ2-3 TRBV10-3 many TGCGCCATCAGTGAGGTACGAGCGCCAACTGGAGCAGATACGCAGTATTTT CAISEVRAPTGADTQYF
NA TRBJ2-1 TRBV2 many TGTGCCAGCTGCGCACCGGGGTTCGGCAATGAGCAGTTCTTC CASCAPGFGNEQFF
NA TRBJ1-5 TRBV30 many TGTGCCTGGAGTATTTTGGGGAATCAGCCCCAGCATTTT CAWSILGNQPQHF
NA TRBJ2-7 TRBV12-3/TRBV12-4 NA TGTGCCAGCAGCCCCACCGACACGGGAAGGAGGGAGCAGTACTTC CASSPTDTGRREQYF
TRBD1 TRBJ1-2 TRBV7-6 many TGTGCCAGCAGCTTAGGAGAGGACAGGGGCATCTATGGCTACACCTTC CASSLGEDRGIYGYTF
TRBD2 TRBJ2-4 TRBV28 few TGTGCCAGCAGTCCGACTAGCGTCGGCAAAAACATTCAGTACTTC CASSPTSVGKNIQYF
NA TRBJ1-5 TRBV19 NA TGTTCCAGTAGTATAGATGAGGGCAGGAACAATCAGCCCCAGCATTTT CSSSIDEGRNNQPQHF
NA TRBJ1-6 TRBV3-1 NA TGTGCCAGCAGCCTGATACAGGAAAATTCACCCCTCCACTTT CASSLIQENSPLHF
NA TRBJ2-2 TRBV5-4 NA TGTGCCAGCAGCTTGAACCGGGGCTCTGCGAACACCGGGGAGCTGTTTTTT CASSLNRGSANTGELFF
TRBD1 TRBJ2-1 TRBV11-2 many TGTGCCAGCAGCCAAGACAGGGGGCGGTTCTCCTACAATGAGCAGTTCTTC CASSQDRGRFSYNEQFF
NA TRBJ1-1 TRBV12-3/TRBV12-4 many TGTGCCAGCAGTTTGGCCCCTAACACTGAAGCTTTCTTT CASSLAPNTEAFF
TRBD1 TRBJ2-7 TRBV11-2 many TGTGCCAGCAGCGCCGGACAGGGGATAGCATACGAGCAGTACTTC CASSAGQGIAYEQYF
TRBD2 TRBJ2-6 TRBV5-1 many TGCGCCAGCAGCTTGGCGGGACTTCAGAAGCGGGGCTCTGGGGCCAACGTCCTGACTTTC CASSLAGLQKRGSGANVLTF
TRBD2 TRBJ2-5 TRBV4-2 NA TGTGCCAGCAGCCAAGAACTAGCGGTATACCAAGAGACCCAGTACTTC CASSQELAVYQETQYF
TRBD1 TRBJ2-7 TRBV4-1 NA TGCGCCAGCAGCGAAAGAGGGGGCCGTCACGAGCAGTACTTC CASSERGGRHEQYF
TRBD1 TRBJ2-7 TRBV7-8 many TGTGCCAGCAGTTTCCGGGACAGGGCGTCCTACGAGCAGTACTTC CASSFRDRASYEQYF
TRBD1 TRBJ2-7 TRBV2 many TGTGCCAGCAACTTCCCACCTTCCCGGACAGGGGGAGAGCAGTACTTC CASNFPPSRTGGEQYF
TRBD1 TRBJ2-1 TRBV6-2/TRBV6-3 many TGTGCCAGCACCTTACCTTGGGGACAGGGACCCTACAATGAGCAGTTCTTC CASTLPWGQGPYNEQFF
NA TRBJ2-1 TRBV20-1 NA TGCAGTGCTAGTATGGACCACAATCGGGCGTGCGAGCAGTTCTTC CSASMDHNRACEQFF
NA TRBJ1-5 TRBV7-2 many TGTGCCAGCAGCTTAGCGAATCAGCCCCAGCATTTT CASSLANQPQHF
NA TRBJ2-5 TRBV19 many TGTGCCAGTAGTCCTCTCGCAGGGCAGCAAGAGACCCAGTACTTC CASSPLAGQQETQYF
TRBD1 TRBJ1-5 TRBV18 many TGTGCCAGCTCGCCAGGGACAGGGAATGTTCAGCCCCAGCATTTT CASSPGTGNVQPQHF
NA TRBJ1-1 TRBV25-1 many TGTGCCAGCAGTAGGGCGAACACTGAAGCTTTCTTT CASSRANTEAFF
TRBD2 TRBJ2-1 TRBV10-3 few TGTGCCATCACCTCCAGGGCGGGGGACAATGAGCAGTTCTTC CAITSRAGDNEQFF
NA TRBJ2-5 TRBV29-1 many TGCAGCGTTCCCGCCCAAGTACAAGAGACCCAGTACTTC CSVPAQVQETQYF
TRBD2 TRBJ2-7 TRBV18 many TGTGCCAGCTCATCTAGCGGGGGGCACGACTACGAGCAGTACTTC CASSSSGGHDYEQYF
TRBD1 TRBJ2-7 TRBV18 many TGTGCCAGCTCGAAGGCAGCCGGGACAGGCAGACGCGAGCAGTACTTC CASSKAAGTGRREQYF